The 20 T cell receptor beta chains below all came from one sample that was sequenced in a study of cytomegalovirus exposure and HLA in healthy donors. Use of 60 Vbeta and 13 Jbeta primers characterized the PCR. Produced via immunoSEQ multiplex PCR; TCRdb's table is partial and in-frame only. The table has 150,000 to 200,000 clones, more than 70% seen once; the top ten hold about 3.4%. Sequencing was performed on PBMCs. These receptors were taken from a male donor in good health and CMV-seronegative.

V is TRBV5-1 and J is TRBJ1-5; D remains unclear. The CDR3 is 16 amino acids. The V gene's germline CDR1 is SGHRS and CDR2 YFSETQ. Deletions cut 5 bases from V and 3 bases from J, with 18 bases between. The CDR3: CASSPTAGSFNQPQHF. The CDR3, as DNA: TGCGCCAGCAGTCCTACCGCAGGTTCTTTCAATCAGCCCCAGCATTTT.

V is TRBV28 and J is TRBJ1-2, with D unresolved. The CDR3 contains 16 residues. V was trimmed by 5 bases and J by 2 bases, leaving 18 bases between them. Per the germline V gene, CDR1 is MDHEN and CDR2 is SYDVKM. The CDR3 sequence is CASSPPSRQGNYGYTF. DNA of the CDR3: TGTGCCAGCAGTCCACCCTCCCGACAAGGAAACTATGGCTACACCTTC.

This clone occurred a few times. The chain employs TRBV6-1 and TRBJ2-7; 13 bases are shared with TRBD2. The CDR3 is made up of 17 amino acids. The germline V gene has CDR1 MNHNS and CDR2 SASEGT. After removal of 3 bases from V and 3 bases from J, the junction contained 8 bases not matched to a gene. The CDR3 region has the DNA TGTGCCAGCAGTGAGGTACTAGCGGGGGGGACGAGCTACGAGCAGTACTTC. This codes for CASSEVLAGGTSYEQYF.

Of note for this clone: Relative to the germline gene, one junction end is altered; a read error may explain this. The chain carries TRBV7-9 and TRBJ2-1, with 14 bases matching TRBD2. Per the germline V gene, CDR1 is SEHNR and CDR2 is FQNEAQ (reference sequence). The CDR3 contains 16 residues. CDR3 protein: CSSSSGLAGGWNEQFF. The CDR3 bases are TGTTCCAGCAGCTCTGGACTAGCGGGAGGTTGGAATGAGCAGTTCTTC.

The chain couples TRBV10-3 to TRBJ2-2; TRBD1 matches 9 bases. CDR3 length: 14 amino acids. V gave up 2 bases and J gave up 7 bases; unmatched junction bases: 2. Per germline, CDR1 ENHRY and CDR2 SYGVKD. The chain's CDR3 is CAISEGQGLGELFF. The DNA of the CDR3 is TGTGCCATCAGTGAGGGACAGGGGCTCGGGGAGCTGTTTTTT.

This clone was seen a few times. This chain's CDR3 is CAIRGGEETQYF. The CDR3 nucleotides read TGTGCCATCAGGGGGGGGGAGGAGACCCAGTACTTC. The chain has TRBV10-3 and TRBJ2-5; TRBD2 matches 7 bases. Germline values: CDR1 ENHRY, CDR2 SYGVKD. Trimming cost V 6 bases and J 5 bases; bases outside gene matches: 3. CDR3 length: 12 amino acids.

The chain carries TRBV2 and TRBJ1-1; weak D call: TRBD1 (6 bases). V lost 5 bases to trimming and J lost 0 bases, with 13 bases between them. Germline CDR1 reads SNHLY; CDR2 reads FYNNEI. This CDR3 contains 15 residues. DNA of the CDR3: TGTGCCAGCAGTTACGGACAGTCTATGAACACTGAAGCTTTCTTT. Its translation is CASSYGQSMNTEAFF.

Only one count was recorded for this clone. The chain carries TRBV25-1 and TRBJ2-5, with TRBD2 matching 12 bases. After removal of 3 bases from V and 7 bases from J, the junction contained 12 bases not matched to a gene. From germline, CDR1 is MGHDK and CDR2 SYGVNS. The CDR3 is 17 residues long. The DNA for the CDR3 is TGTGCCAGCAGTGATCCGGGACTAGCGGGCGGACGAGGGACCCAGTACTTC. Its translation is CASSDPGLAGGRGTQYF.

This sequence joins TRBV11-1 and TRBJ2-7; D remains ambiguous. The germline V gene has CDR1 SGHAT and CDR2 FQDESV (reference sequence). The V gene lost 1 base and the J gene lost 6 bases, with 19 bases spanning the gap. The length of the CDR3 is 16 residues. In DNA, the CDR3 is TGTGCCAGCAGCTTAGTTTCAGCTAGAAGAATTGGCGAGCAGTACTTC. Translated, it gives CASSLVSARRIGEQYF. Full variable domain (rest looked up from reference TRBV11-1 and TRBJ2-7): EAEVAQSPRYKITEKSQAVAFWCDPISGHATLYWYRQILGQGPELLVQFQDESVVDDSQLPKDRFSAERLKGVDSTLKIQPAELGDSAMYLCASSLVSARRIGEQYFGPGTRLTVT.

The chain has TRBV4-1 and TRBJ1-2; 7 bases agree with TRBD1. This CDR3 spans 15 amino acids. Germline values: CDR1 MGHRA, CDR2 YSYEKL. V was clipped by 1 base and J by 0 bases; unmatched bases: 2. The CDR3 sequence is CASSQGQGTNYGYTF. As DNA, the CDR3 is TGCGCCAGCAGCCAAGGACAGGGCACTAACTATGGCTACACCTTC.

This clone occurred a few times. The chain combines TRBV28 with TRBJ1-6; 9 bases match TRBD1. Germline trimming cut 10 bases from V and 9 bases from J; bases unmatched to any gene: 4. Germline CDR1 MDHEN, CDR2 SYDVKM. CDR3 size: 12 residues. This CDR3 reads CATGTGSSPLHF. Here the CDR3 DNA reads TGTGCCACCGGGACAGGGTCTTCACCCCTCCACTTT. The full variable domain, its missing parts supplied by reference TRBV28 and TRBJ1-6, is DVKVTQSSRYLVKRTGEKVFLECVQDMDHENMFWYRQDPGLGLRLIYFSYDVKMKEKGDIPEGYSVSREKKERFSLILESASTNQTSMYLCATGTGSSPLHFGNGTRLTVT.

The count of this clone is one. V and J are TRBV5-1 and TRBJ1-1, with D possibly matching TRBD1 (5 bases). The ends were cut back, 1 base at V and 5 bases at J, with 6 bases in the middle. This CDR3 spans 12 amino acids. CDR1 is SGHRS, CDR2 YFSETQ, per germline. CDR3 coding DNA: TGCGCCAGCAGCTTGCAGGGAACTGAAGCTTTCTTT. Its protein product is CASSLQGTEAFF.

This clone appeared a single time. The chain combines TRBV28 with TRBJ2-3, with TRBD1 matching over 10 bases. Unmatched junction bases numbered 23, after V lost 5 bases and J lost 3 bases. This CDR3 comprises 21 residues. Germline assignment: CDR1 MDHEN and CDR2 SYDVKM. The CDR3 loop is CASSIPLGDRGSWDRTDTQYF. CDR3 sequence (DNA): TGTGCCAGCAGTATACCTCTCGGGGACAGGGGCAGCTGGGATAGAACAGATACGCAGTATTTT.

This chain joins TRBV11-2 and TRBJ2-1; 14 bases are a match to TRBD2. The germline gives CDR1 SGHAT, CDR2 FQNNGV. This CDR3 has 15 amino acids. With V trimmed by 3 bases and J by 6 bases, 1 base remained unmatched. The CDR3 here is CASSLGTSGSNEQFF. The CDR3 bases are TGTGCCAGCAGCTTGGGGACTAGCGGGAGCAATGAGCAGTTCTTC.

This chain joins TRBV7-3 and TRBJ2-3; 13 nucleotides match TRBD2. Germline assignment: CDR1 SGHTA and CDR2 FQGTGA. The CDR3 has 15 amino acids. Trimming at V came to 5 bases and at J to 5 bases, leaving 4 bases not matched to a gene. DNA for the CDR3: TGTGCCAGCAGCAGACTAGCGGGGGGAAAAGATACGCAGTATTTT. Translation gives CASSRLAGGKDTQYF.

The genes are TRBV5-6 and TRBJ2-3; no firm D call. V was trimmed by 0 bases and J by 0 bases, leaving 8 bases between them. The CDR3 has 15 amino acids. CDR1 is SGHDT, CDR2 YYEEEE, per germline. The CDR3 loop reads CASSLVMSSTDTQYF. The DNA of the CDR3 is TGTGCCAGCAGCTTGGTGATGAGTAGCACAGATACGCAGTATTTT.

This clone showed up just a few times. V is TRBV15 and J is TRBJ2-1; 9 bases agree with TRBD2. The V segment lost 3 bases and the J segment 0 bases; nucleotides outside the gene matches: 0. The CDR3 spans 15 residues. Germline lookup yields CDR1 LNHNV and CDR2 YYDKDF (reference sequence). Here the CDR3 DNA reads TGTGCCACCAGCAGGCGGGGGGGCTCCTACAATGAGCAGTTCTTC. Translation: CATSRRGGSYNEQFF.

The rearrangement joins TRBV28 to TRBJ2-1, with D possibly being TRBD2 (5 bases). Germline V lookup: CDR1 MDHEN, CDR2 SYDVKM. V lost 3 bases and J 5 bases, leaving 14 bases between the germline ends. There are 15 residues in the CDR3. CDR3 coding DNA: TGTGCCAGCAGTTTCGGAGGCGGGTATAACAATGAGCAGTTCTTC. It translates to CASSFGGGYNNEQFF.

This clone was picked up a small number of times. The chain uses TRBV28 and TRBJ2-7, with a tentative D call TRBD2 (6 bases). Germline loops: CDR1 MDHEN, CDR2 SYDVKM. V was cut by 2 bases and J by 3 bases, with 8 bases left in between. This CDR3 is built from 13 residues. CDR3 in DNA: TGTGCCAGCAGTTTAGCGGGATACTACGAGCAGTACTTC. Translated: CASSLAGYYEQYF.

This rearrangement joins TRBV7-3 to TRBJ2-7; maybe TRBD1 (6 bases). The CDR3 covers 14 residues. With 3 bases removed from V and 2 bases from J, the gap between germline ends came to 11 bases. The germline V gene encodes CDR1 SGHTA and CDR2 FQGTGA. This CDR3 is CASSLSRGPYEQYF. The CDR3 coding sequence is TGTGCCAGCAGCTTGAGCAGGGGCCCCTACGAGCAGTACTTC.